One T cell receptor (beta chain) is described in this entry. Amplification used 60 Vbeta primers and 13 Jbeta primers. Assay: immunoSEQ multiplex PCR; the TCRdb copy retains only in-frame clones and omits some. Counted here are more than 85,000 clones, 76% occurring once; the ten biggest clones make up about 2%. This record belongs to a study of cytomegalovirus exposure and HLA in healthy donors. The germline V gene has CDR1 LNHDA and CDR2 SQIVND (reference sequence). The CDR3 runs 15 residues. With 4 bases clipped from V and 8 bases from J, the junction kept 13 bases outside the gene matches. The sample taken for sequencing was PBMCs. This sequence was found in a man aged 40-55 years in good health and CMV-seronegative. This chain links TRBV19 with TRBJ1-2, with 7 bases fitting TRBD1. CDR3 nucleotide sequence: TGTGCCAGTAGTAACCGGCAGACAGGGTTGGGCGGCTACACCTTC. Residues: CASSNRQTGLGGYTF.